This T cell receptor beta chain appears in the sequencing data of a study of lymphopenia after photon versus proton radiotherapy. Study results and caveats: After the lymphocyte nadir, photon-treated repertoires showed oligoclonal expansion, especially of CD8+ Temra cells.

Unmatched junction bases numbered 13, after V lost 10 bases and J lost 7 bases. Germline V gives CDR1 SGDLS, CDR2 YYNGEE. This CDR3 comprises 13 residues. Clones were sequenced by immunoSEQ multiplex PCR, and TCRdb holds only the in-frame ones, with some missing. This sample yields roughly 150,000 clones, of which about 88% are seen a single time; about 4.7% belongs to the top ten. Comment on this clone: No antigen is known for it.

The chain recombines TRBV9 with TRBJ2-7; 8 bases fit TRBD2. This clonotype originated in a man between 50 and 59 years old with gastric cancer. This specimen was peripheral blood, taken from a patient treated with photon-based radiotherapy. The CDR3: CASAPGGAPEQYF. In DNA form, the CDR3 reads TGTGCCTCCGCACCGGGGGGGGCCCCTGAGCAGTACTTC.